The rows below give T cell receptor beta chains drawn from one sample of a study of cytomegalovirus exposure and HLA in healthy donors. Sequencing was performed with immunoSEQ multiplex PCR; in TCRdb, only in-frame clones are kept and a portion is missing. The table lists 130,000 to 150,000 clones, 73% of them singletons, with 1.6% in the top ten. Material for sequencing was PBMCs. Receptors originate from a woman between 18 and 30 years old in good health and CMV-seronegative. CDR3s include the opening cysteine and the closing phenylalanine or tryptophan. The order of the fields is V gene, D gene, clone size, J gene, CDR3 protein, CDR3 DNA. D genes are given only for firm matches. Part of the rows lack a size; the others show once, few, many or a class for expanded clones.

TRBV7-2	NA	NA	TRBJ2-5	CASSLVTGRETQYF	TGTGCCAGCAGCTTAGTAACAGGGAGAGAGACCCAGTACTTC
TRBV28	NA	few	TRBJ1-1	CASSLLGGVFTEAFF	TGTGCCAGCAGTTTGTTAGGGGGGGTATTCACTGAAGCTTTCTTT
TRBV11-3	TRBD2	NA	TRBJ2-1	CASSRLAGGRNEQFF	TGTGCCAGCAGCCGACTAGCGGGAGGACGTAATGAGCAGTTCTTC
TRBV5-1	NA	NA	TRBJ2-2	CASSFEGGTTGELFF	TGCGCCAGCAGCTTTGAGGGAGGAACTACCGGGGAGCTGTTTTTT
TRBV19	NA	NA	TRBJ1-4	CASSMRDGEKLFF	TGTGCCAGTAGTATGAGAGACGGGGAAAAACTGTTTTTT
TRBV7-2	NA	NA	TRBJ2-7	CASSLTGWGDEQYF	TGTGCCAGCAGCTTGACAGGGTGGGGGGACGAGCAGTACTTC
TRBV9	NA	NA	TRBJ1-2	CASSVAPGDGYTF	TGTGCCAGCAGCGTAGCCCCAGGGGACGGCTACACCTTC
TRBV6-5	TRBD1	NA	TRBJ1-2	CASRRTTGSYGYTF	TGTGCCAGCAGACGGACGACAGGGAGCTATGGCTACACCTTC
TRBV4-1	TRBD1	NA	TRBJ1-4	CASSLHAGGREGEKLFF	TGCGCCAGCAGCCTTCACGCAGGGGGACGGGAGGGTGAAAAACTGTTTTTT
TRBV2	NA	NA	TRBJ1-1	CAGSKQGNTEAFF	TGTGCCGGCAGTAAACAGGGAAACACTGAAGCTTTCTTT
TRBV7-8	TRBD1	NA	TRBJ1-2	CASRSSPGRGHGYTF	TGTGCCAGCAGATCATCACCGGGCAGGGGGCATGGCTACACCTTC
TRBV4-2	TRBD2	NA	TRBJ2-7	CASSPGLAGMSSYEQYF	TGTGCCAGCAGCCCGGGACTAGCGGGTATGAGCTCCTACGAGCAGTACTTC
TRBV6-5	NA	NA	TRBJ2-3	CASSYDSNPTDTQYF	TGTGCCAGCAGTTACGACAGTAACCCCACAGATACGCAGTATTTT
TRBV15	TRBD1	NA	TRBJ2-1	CATSSADRNLYNEQFF	TGTGCCACCAGCAGTGCGGACAGGAATCTATACAATGAGCAGTTCTTC
TRBV7-2	TRBD1	NA	TRBJ2-1	CASSRMTGGNNEQFF	TGTGCCAGCAGCCGTATGACAGGGGGAAACAATGAGCAGTTCTTC
TRBV9	NA	NA	TRBJ1-4	CASSPGQSEIEKLFF	TGTGCCAGCAGCCCAGGACAGAGCGAAATTGAAAAACTGTTTTTT